This T cell receptor beta chain was identified in a study of T cell clonality in common variable immunodeficiency. The study's findings and limits: CVID subjects had higher TCRbeta clonality than healthy controls, most marked in about a third.

The table came from immunoSEQ multiplex PCR; TCRdb's copy has only in-frame clones and leaves some out. Sampling found under 50,000 clones, none seen once. This clone was counted ten times or more. Antigen unknown. Material: peripheral blood mononuclear cells. The TCR was taken from a person between 18 and 75 years old in good health.

CDR3 DNA, as far as it was read: TGTGCCAGCAGTTTGTGGGGCGACAGCTCCTACAATGAG. It specifies CASSLWGDSSYNE. The entire CDR3 protein reads CASSLWGDSSYNEQFF. The chain couples TRBV27 to TRBJ2-1, with D maybe TRBD1 (5 bases). The read terminates 3 residues ahead of where the CDR3 ends, so the germline J gene completes it. Trimming stripped 3 bases from V and 0 bases from J, with 12 bases between. Germline CDR1 reads MNHEY; CDR2 reads SMNVEV (reference sequence). There are 16 residues in the CDR3.